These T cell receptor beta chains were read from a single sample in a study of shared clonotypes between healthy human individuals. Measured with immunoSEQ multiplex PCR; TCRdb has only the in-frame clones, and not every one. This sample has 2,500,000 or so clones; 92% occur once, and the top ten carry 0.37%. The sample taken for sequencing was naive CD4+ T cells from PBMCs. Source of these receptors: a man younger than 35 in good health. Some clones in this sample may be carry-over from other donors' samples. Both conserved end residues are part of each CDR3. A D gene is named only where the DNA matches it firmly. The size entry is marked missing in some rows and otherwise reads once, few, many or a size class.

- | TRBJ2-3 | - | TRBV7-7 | TGTGCCAGCAGCCCCCTTCGTCTAGCAACCACAGATACGCAGTATTTT | CASSPLRLATTDTQYF
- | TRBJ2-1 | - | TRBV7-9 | TGTGCCAGCAGCTCTGAGGGGAATGAGCAGTTCTTC | CASSSEGNEQFF
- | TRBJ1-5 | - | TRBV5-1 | TGCGCCAGCAGCTTGCGGGGGGGTGAGGGTCAGCCCCAGCATTTT | CASSLRGGEGQPQHF
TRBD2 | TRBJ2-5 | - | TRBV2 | TGTGCCAGCTCCTCCGGAAGGACTAGCGGGGGGACCCCTAAGGACCAGTACTTC | CASSSGRTSGGTPKDQYF
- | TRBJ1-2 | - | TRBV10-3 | TGTGCCAGCTGGAAAACAGCTAACTATGGCTACACCTTC | CASWKTANYGYTF
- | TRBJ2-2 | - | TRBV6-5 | TGTGCCAGCAGGGTAGGAAAGGAGCTGTTTTTT | CASRVGKELFF
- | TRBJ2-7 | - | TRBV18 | TGTGCCAGCTCACCAACCAACAGGGACCACGAGCAGTACTTC | CASSPTNRDHEQYF
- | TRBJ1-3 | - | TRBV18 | TGTGCCAGCTCGACTTTGGACCACGGCTCTGGAAACACCATATATTTT | CASSTLDHGSGNTIYF
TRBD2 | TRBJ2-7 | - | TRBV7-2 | TGTGCCAGCAGCTTAGGGCGGGAGCTCCAAACGATTTTC | CASSLGRELQTIF
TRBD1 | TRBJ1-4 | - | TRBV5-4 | TGTGCCAGCAGCCTCCAACAGGGGACTAATGAAAAACTGTTTTTT | CASSLQQGTNEKLFF
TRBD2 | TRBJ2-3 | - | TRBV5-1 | TGCGCCAGCAGCTTGTGGGGTAGCGGGGGCACAGATACGCAGTATTTT | CASSLWGSGGTDTQYF
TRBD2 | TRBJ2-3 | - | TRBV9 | TGTGCCAGCAGCTTCGGAATAGCGGGAACGGATACGCAGTATTTT | CASSFGIAGTDTQYF
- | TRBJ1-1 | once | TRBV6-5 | TGTGCCAGCAGTTACGATTTCATGAACACTGAAGCTTTCTTT | CASSYDFMNTEAFF
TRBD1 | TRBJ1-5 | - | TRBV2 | TGTGCCAGCGCAGGGGGAAGACAGCCCCAGCATTTT | CASAGGRQPQHF
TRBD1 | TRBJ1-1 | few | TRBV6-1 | TGTGCCAGCAGACCAACCGGGACAGCGAACACTGAAGCTTTCTTT | CASRPTGTANTEAFF
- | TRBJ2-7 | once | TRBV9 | TGTGCCAGCAGCGTGAGGCCTGCCTACGAGCAGTACTTC | CASSVRPAYEQYF
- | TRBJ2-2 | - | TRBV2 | TGTGCCAGCAGTGTTGACAGGAGGGAGCTGTTTTTT | CASSVDRRELFF
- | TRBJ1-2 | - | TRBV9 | TGTGCCAGCAGCGTTCTAGGGGACTATGGCTACACCTTC | CASSVLGDYGYTF
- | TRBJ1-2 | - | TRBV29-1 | TGCAGCGCAGGGACCCCCGCCGGCTATGGCTACACCTTC | CSAGTPAGYGYTF
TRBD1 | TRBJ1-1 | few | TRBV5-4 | TGTGCCAGCGGGGACAGGGGAACTGAAGCTTTCTTT | CASGDRGTEAFF
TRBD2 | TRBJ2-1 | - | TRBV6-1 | TGTGCCAGCAGTGGCCCGACTAGCGGGGGGTACAATGAGCAGTTCTTC | CASSGPTSGGYNEQFF
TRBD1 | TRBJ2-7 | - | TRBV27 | TGTGCCAGCAGTCCGCACAGGGGGGACTCCTACGAGCAGTACTTC | CASSPHRGDSYEQYF
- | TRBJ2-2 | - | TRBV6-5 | TGTGCCAGCAGTTACAGGAACACTGGGGGGGAGCTGTTTTTT | CASSYRNTGGELFF
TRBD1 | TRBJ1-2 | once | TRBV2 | TGTGCCAGCAGTGGGAGAGGGGGACAGGGAAATGGCTACACCTTC | CASSGRGGQGNGYTF
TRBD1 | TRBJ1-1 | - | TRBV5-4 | TGTGCCAGCAGCTTGGGGGGACAGGTGAACACTGAAGCTTTCTTT | CASSLGGQVNTEAFF
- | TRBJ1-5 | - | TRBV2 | TGTGCCAGCAGTGAATGGGATAGGGTTCAGCCCCAGCATTTT | CASSEWDRVQPQHF
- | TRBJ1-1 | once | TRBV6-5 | TGTGCCAGCAGTTACTCACGGGTGACTGAAGCTTTCTTT | CASSYSRVTEAFF
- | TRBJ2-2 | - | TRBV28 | TGTGCCAGCAGCCGACTCACCCGGAACACCGGGGAGCTGTTTTTT | CASSRLTRNTGELFF
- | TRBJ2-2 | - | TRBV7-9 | TGTGCCAGCCTCCCCGGCGGCTACACCGGGGAGCTGTTTTTT | CASLPGGYTGELFF
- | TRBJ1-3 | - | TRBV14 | TGTGCCAGCAGCAACCCCGCGGGGGGAAACACCATATATTTT | CASSNPAGGNTIYF
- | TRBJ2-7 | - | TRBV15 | TGTGCCACCAGCCGCATATACTCCTCCGAGCAGTACTTC | CATSRIYSSEQYF
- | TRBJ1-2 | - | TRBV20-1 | TGCAGGGGCCAGGAAACCTATGGCTACACCTTC | CRGQETYGYTF
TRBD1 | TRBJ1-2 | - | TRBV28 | TGTGCCAGCAGGGGGACAGGGAGGGGGCTGTATGGCTACACCTTC | CASRGTGRGLYGYTF
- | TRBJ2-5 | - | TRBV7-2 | TGTGCCAGCAGCCCCACCTTGGGAGGTGAGACCCAGTACTTC | CASSPTLGGETQYF
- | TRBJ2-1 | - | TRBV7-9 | TGTGCCAGCAGTCGGGCGGCGGCGAGCTCCTACAATGAGCAGTTCTTC | CASSRAAASSYNEQFF
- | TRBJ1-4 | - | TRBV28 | TGTGCCAGCAGTTTAGGGGGGGCGATAAGGGAGGAAAAACTGTTTTTT | CASSLGGAIREEKLFF
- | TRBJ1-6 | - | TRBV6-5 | TGTGCCAGCAGCCTCCGCACCAACGGTAATTCACCCCTCCACTTT | CASSLRTNGNSPLHF
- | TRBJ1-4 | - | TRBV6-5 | TGTGCCAGCAGTTATCGCTCTCTTACTAATGAAAAACTGTTTTTT | CASSYRSLTNEKLFF
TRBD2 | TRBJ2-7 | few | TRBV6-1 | TGTGCCAGCAGTGAAAGCGGGGGTCGCGGTAACGAGCAGTACTTC | CASSESGGRGNEQYF
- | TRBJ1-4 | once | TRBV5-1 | TGCGCCAGCAGCTTCGCAGGACTAAATGAAAAACTGTTTTTT | CASSFAGLNEKLFF
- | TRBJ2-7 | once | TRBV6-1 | TGTGCCAGCGTAGGAGCAGGGTCTGGGTCCTACGAGCAGTACTTC | CASVGAGSGSYEQYF
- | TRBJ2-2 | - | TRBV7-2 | TGTGCCAGCAGCTTAGGGGGGTACAGCACCGGGGAGCTGTTTTTT | CASSLGGYSTGELFF
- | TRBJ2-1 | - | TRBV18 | TGTGCCAGCTCATCCAGGGAAAGCTCCTACAATGAGCAGTTCTTC | CASSSRESSYNEQFF
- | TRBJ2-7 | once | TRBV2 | TGTGCCAGCAGTTACACAGGGTACGAGCAGTACTTC | CASSYTGYEQYF
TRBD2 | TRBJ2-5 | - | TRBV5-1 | TGCGCCAGCAGCGGCGGACTAGCGGGAGCGGGTGAGACCCAGTACTTC | CASSGGLAGAGETQYF
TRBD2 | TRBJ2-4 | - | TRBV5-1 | TGCGCCAGCACCGGGGGGAGTATCGAAGCCAAAAACATTCAGTACTTC | CASTGGSIEAKNIQYF
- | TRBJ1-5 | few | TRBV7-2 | TGTGCCAGCAGTTACAATAATCAGCCCCAGCATTTT | CASSYNNQPQHF
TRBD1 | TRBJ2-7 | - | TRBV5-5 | TGTGCCAGCAGCCCCGGACAGGGGCGGACCTACGAGCAGTACTTC | CASSPGQGRTYEQYF
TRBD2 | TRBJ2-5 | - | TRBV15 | TGTGCCACCAGCAGAGATTCCCCCCTCCGCGGGAGGAGAGAGACCCAGTACTTC | CATSRDSPLRGRRETQYF
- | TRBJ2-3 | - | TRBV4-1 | TGCGCCAGCAGCCAAGGACTAGGGGGGGATACGCAGTATTTT | CASSQGLGGDTQYF
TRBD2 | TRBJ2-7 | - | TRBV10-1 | TGCGCCAGCAGTGAGTCGGGGGCGGGAGGACTCTACGAGCAGTACTTC | CASSESGAGGLYEQYF
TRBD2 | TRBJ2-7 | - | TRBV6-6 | TGTGCCAGCAGTCCACCCCGGGGGGGTGCCTACGAGCAGTACTTC | CASSPPRGGAYEQYF
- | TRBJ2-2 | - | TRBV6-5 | TGTGCCACTACTCTCTGGGGAAGCTTCACCGGGGAGCTGTTTTTT | CATTLWGSFTGELFF